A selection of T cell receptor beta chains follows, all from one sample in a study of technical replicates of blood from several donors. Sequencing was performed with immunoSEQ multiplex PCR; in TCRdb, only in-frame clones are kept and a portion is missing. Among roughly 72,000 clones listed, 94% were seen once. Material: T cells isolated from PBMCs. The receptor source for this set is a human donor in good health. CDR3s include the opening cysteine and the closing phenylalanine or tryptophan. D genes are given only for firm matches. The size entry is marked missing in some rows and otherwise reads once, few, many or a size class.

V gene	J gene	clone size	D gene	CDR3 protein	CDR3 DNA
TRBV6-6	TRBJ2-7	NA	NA	CASSYATAYEQYF	TGTGCCAGCAGTTACGCCACAGCCTACGAGCAGTACTTC
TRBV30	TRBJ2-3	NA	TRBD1	CAWTPTGYADTQYF	TGTGCCTGGACCCCGACAGGGTACGCTGATACGCAGTATTTT
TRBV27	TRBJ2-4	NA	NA	CASSLDGPPAAKNIQYF	TGTGCCAGCAGTTTAGATGGGCCCCCGGCGGCCAAAAACATTCAGTACTTC
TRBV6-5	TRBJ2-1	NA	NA	CASSYPGPGNEQFF	TGTGCCAGCAGTTACCCCGGTCCCGGGAATGAGCAGTTCTTC
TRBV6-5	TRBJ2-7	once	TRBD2	CASRAGGAYEQYF	TGTGCCAGCAGAGCGGGAGGAGCCTACGAGCAGTACTTC
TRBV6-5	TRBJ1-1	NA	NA	CASGRGGGEAFF	TGTGCCAGCGGGCGGGGAGGAGGTGAAGCTTTCTTT
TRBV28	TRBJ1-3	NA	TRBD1	CASSLTGLGNTIYF	TGTGCCAGCAGTTTGACAGGGCTTGGAAACACCATATATTTT
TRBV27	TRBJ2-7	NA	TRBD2	CASSPGRVYYEQYF	TGTGCCAGCAGTCCCGGGAGGGTATACTACGAGCAGTACTTC
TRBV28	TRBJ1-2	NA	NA	CASSLFESGTTYGYTF	TGTGCCAGCAGTTTATTCGAGTCCGGGACAACCTATGGCTACACCTTC
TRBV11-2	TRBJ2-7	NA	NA	CASSLVGRVSSYEQYF	TGTGCCAGCAGCTTAGTAGGCAGGGTAAGCTCCTACGAGCAGTACTTC
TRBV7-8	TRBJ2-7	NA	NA	CASSLAGEGEQYF	TGTGCCAGCAGCTTAGCAGGGGAAGGGGAGCAGTACTTC
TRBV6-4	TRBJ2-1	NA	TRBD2	CASSDSRGGLEGSGEQFF	TGTGCCAGCAGTGACTCAAGGGGGGGACTAGAAGGATCGGGCGAGCAGTTCTTC
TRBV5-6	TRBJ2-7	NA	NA	CASSRLETSSYEQYF	TGTGCCAGCAGCCGACTAGAAACCAGCTCCTACGAGCAGTACTTC
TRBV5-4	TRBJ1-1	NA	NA	CASSLGGEVIRRAFF	TGTGCCAGCAGCCTGGGTGGGGAGGTAATTAGGCGCGCTTTCTTT
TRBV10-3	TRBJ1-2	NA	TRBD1	CAISAPGQGALDGYTF	TGTGCCATCAGCGCCCCGGGACAGGGGGCACTGGACGGCTACACCTTC
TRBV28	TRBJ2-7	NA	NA	CASSLPGSSYEQYF	TGTGCCAGCAGTTTGCCCGGGAGCTCCTACGAGCAGTACTTC
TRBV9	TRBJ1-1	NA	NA	CASSLTYAPRNYTEAFF	TGTGCCAGCAGCCTCACCTATGCCCCGAGGAATTACACTGAAGCTTTCTTT
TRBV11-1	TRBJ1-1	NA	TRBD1	CASSFSHGDSWETEAFF	TGTGCCAGCAGCTTTTCTCACGGGGACAGCTGGGAGACTGAAGCTTTCTTT
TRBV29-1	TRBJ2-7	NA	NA	CSVGAGVAYEQYF	TGCAGCGTTGGTGCAGGGGTAGCCTACGAGCAGTACTTC
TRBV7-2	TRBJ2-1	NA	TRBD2	CASSPETSGSYNEQFF	TGTGCCAGCAGCCCAGAGACTAGCGGGTCCTACAATGAGCAGTTCTTC
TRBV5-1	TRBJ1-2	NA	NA	CASSRSRLLGEAF	TGCGCCAGCAGCCGCTCTCGTTTGTTGGGGGAGGCTTTC
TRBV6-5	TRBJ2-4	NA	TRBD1	CASRSTQGAKNIQYF	TGTGCCAGCCGATCGACACAGGGGGCCAAAAACATTCAGTACTTC
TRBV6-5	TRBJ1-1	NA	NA	CASSYSGLAFF	TGTGCCAGCAGTTACTCGGGGCTAGCTTTCTTT
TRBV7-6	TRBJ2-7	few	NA	CASSLRVASRDYEQYF	TGTGCCAGCAGCTTAAGGGTCGCGTCCAGGGACTACGAGCAGTACTTC
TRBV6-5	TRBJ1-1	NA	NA	CASSYSRYGNTEAFF	TGTGCCAGCAGTTACTCGAGATACGGGAACACTGAAGCTTTCTTT
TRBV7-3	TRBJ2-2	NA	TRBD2	CASSRAGGTGELFF	TGTGCCAGCAGCCGCGCGGGAGGCACCGGGGAGCTGTTTTTT
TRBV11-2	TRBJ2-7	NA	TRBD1	CASSLDSGQGLGYEQYF	TGTGCCAGCAGCTTAGATTCGGGACAGGGGCTCGGGTACGAGCAGTACTTC
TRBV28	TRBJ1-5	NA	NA	CASSFQGFGSQPQHF	TGTGCCAGCAGTTTTCAGGGATTCGGGAGTCAGCCCCAGCATTTT
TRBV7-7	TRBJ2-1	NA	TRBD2	CASSLARLAVRLDEQFF	TGTGCCAGCAGCTTAGCACGACTAGCGGTAAGATTGGATGAGCAGTTCTTC
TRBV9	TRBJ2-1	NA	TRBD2	CASSPIPAGANEQFF	TGTGCCAGCAGCCCAATTCCAGCGGGAGCCAATGAGCAGTTCTTC
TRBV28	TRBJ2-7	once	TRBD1	CASSDRVGDYEQYF	TGTGCCAGCAGCGACAGGGTTGGGGACTACGAGCAGTACTTC
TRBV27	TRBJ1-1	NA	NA	CASRYQTGFTEAFF	TGTGCCAGCAGATATCAAACAGGGTTCACTGAAGCTTTCTTT
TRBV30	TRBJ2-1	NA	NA	CAFRDSLYNEQFF	TGTGCCTTCCGGGACTCTCTCTACAATGAGCAGTTCTTC
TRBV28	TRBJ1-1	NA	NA	CASSARQHMNTEAFF	TGTGCCAGCAGTGCTAGACAGCACATGAACACTGAAGCTTTCTTT
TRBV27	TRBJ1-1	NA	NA	CASKGEGRRNTEAFF	TGTGCCAGCAAAGGGGAAGGCCGTCGGAACACTGAAGCTTTCTTT
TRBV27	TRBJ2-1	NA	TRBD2	CATELAGGSNEQFF	TGTGCCACCGAACTAGCGGGAGGATCTAATGAGCAGTTCTTC
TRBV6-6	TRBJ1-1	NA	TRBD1	CASSSLQGMNTEAFF	TGTGCCAGCAGTTCACTACAGGGGATGAACACTGAAGCTTTCTTT
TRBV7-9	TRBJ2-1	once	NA	CASSLGFRNEQFF	TGTGCCAGCAGCTTAGGGTTCAGGAATGAGCAGTTCTTC
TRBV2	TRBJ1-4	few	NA	CASGRDEKLFF	TGTGCCAGCGGCCGGGATGAAAAACTGTTTTTT
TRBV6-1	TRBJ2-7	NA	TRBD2	CASSEEGTSLSYEQYF	TGTGCCAGCAGTGAAGAGGGGACTAGCCTATCCTACGAGCAGTACTTC
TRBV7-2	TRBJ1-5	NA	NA	CASSLEGRDQPQHF	TGTGCCAGCAGCTTAGAGGGCAGGGATCAGCCCCAGCATTTT
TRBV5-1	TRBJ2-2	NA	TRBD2	CASRTGTSGSRRSTGELFF	TGCGCCAGCAGAACCGGGACTAGCGGGAGTCGAAGGAGCACCGGGGAGCTGTTTTTT
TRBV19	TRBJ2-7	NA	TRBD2	CASSPTGGARGAYEQYF	TGTGCCAGTAGCCCCACCGGGGGGGCGCGGGGGGCCTACGAGCAGTACTTC
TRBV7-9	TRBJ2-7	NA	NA	CASSLQGYEQYF	TGTGCCAGCAGCTTACAGGGGTACGAGCAGTACTTC
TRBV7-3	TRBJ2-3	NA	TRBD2	CASSYHPISGGTDTQYF	TGTGCCAGCAGCTACCACCCAATTAGCGGGGGCACAGATACGCAGTATTTT
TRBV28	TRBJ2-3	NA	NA	CASSIPGDTQYF	TGTGCCAGCAGCATACCGGGGGATACGCAGTATTTT
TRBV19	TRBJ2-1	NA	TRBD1	CASSTQDRVNEQFF	TGTGCCAGTAGTACCCAGGACAGGGTCAATGAGCAGTTCTTC
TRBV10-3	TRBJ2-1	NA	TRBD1	CAISEPRQGGPYNEQFF	TGTGCCATCAGTGAGCCGCGACAGGGTGGCCCCTACAATGAGCAGTTCTTC